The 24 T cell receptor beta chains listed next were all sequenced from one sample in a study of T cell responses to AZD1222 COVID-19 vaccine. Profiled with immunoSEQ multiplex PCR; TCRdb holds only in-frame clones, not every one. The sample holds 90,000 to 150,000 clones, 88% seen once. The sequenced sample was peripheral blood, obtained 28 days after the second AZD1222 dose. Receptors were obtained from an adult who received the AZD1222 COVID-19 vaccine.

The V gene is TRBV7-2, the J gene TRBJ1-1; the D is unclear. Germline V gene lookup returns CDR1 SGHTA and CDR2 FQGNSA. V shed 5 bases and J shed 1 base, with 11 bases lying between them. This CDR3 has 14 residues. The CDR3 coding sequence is TGTGCCAGCAGCCCCGGGCCAGGGAACACTGAAGCTTTCTTT. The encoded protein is CASSPGPGNTEAFF.

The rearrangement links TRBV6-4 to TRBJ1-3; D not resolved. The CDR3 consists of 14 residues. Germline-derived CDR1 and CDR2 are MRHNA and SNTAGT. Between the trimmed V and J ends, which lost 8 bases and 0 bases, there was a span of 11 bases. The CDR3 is CASYQDLSGNTIYF. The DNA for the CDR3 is TGTGCCAGCTACCAGGACCTCTCTGGAAACACCATATATTTT.

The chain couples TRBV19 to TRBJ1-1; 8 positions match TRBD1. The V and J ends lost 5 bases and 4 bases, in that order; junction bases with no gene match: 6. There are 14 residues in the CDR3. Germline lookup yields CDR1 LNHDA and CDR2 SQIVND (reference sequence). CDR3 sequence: CASSSWTGTTEAFF. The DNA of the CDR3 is TGTGCCAGTAGTTCCTGGACAGGGACCACTGAAGCTTTCTTT.

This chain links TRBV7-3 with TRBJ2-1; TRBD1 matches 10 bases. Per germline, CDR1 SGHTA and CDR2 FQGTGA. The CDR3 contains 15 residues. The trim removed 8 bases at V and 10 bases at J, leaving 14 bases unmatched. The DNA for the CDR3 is TGTGCCAGCTCTATAGGGGGACAGGGGCCTTGGGAGCAGTTCTTC. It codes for CASSIGGQGPWEQFF.

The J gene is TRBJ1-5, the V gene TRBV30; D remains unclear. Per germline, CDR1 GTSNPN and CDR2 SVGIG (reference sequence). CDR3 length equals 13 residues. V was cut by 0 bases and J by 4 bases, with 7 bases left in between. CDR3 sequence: CAWSVQNNQPQHF. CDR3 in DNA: TGTGCCTGGAGTGTACAGAATAATCAGCCCCAGCATTTT.

The CDR3 sequence: CASSITGEETQYF. The CDR3 DNA reads TGTGCCAGTAGTATAACTGGAGAAGAGACCCAGTACTTC. The chain combines TRBV19 with TRBJ2-5; D is uncertain. Germline V lookup: CDR1 LNHDA, CDR2 SQIVND (reference sequence). The V gene lost 2 bases and the J gene lost 3 bases, with 7 bases spanning the gap. The CDR3 runs 13 residues. The full variable domain, its missing parts supplied by reference TRBV19 and TRBJ2-5, is DGGITQSPKYLFRKEGQNVTLSCEQNLNHDAMYWYRQDPGQGLRLIYYSQIVNDFQKGDIAEGYSVSREKKESFPLTVTSAQKNPTAFYLCASSITGEETQYFGPGTRLLVL.

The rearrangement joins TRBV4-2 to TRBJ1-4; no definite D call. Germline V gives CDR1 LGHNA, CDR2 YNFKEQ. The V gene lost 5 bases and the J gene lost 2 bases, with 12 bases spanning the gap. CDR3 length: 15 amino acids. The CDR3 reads CASSRESGTNEKLFF. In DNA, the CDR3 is TGTGCCAGCAGCAGGGAATCTGGGACTAATGAAAAACTGTTTTTT.

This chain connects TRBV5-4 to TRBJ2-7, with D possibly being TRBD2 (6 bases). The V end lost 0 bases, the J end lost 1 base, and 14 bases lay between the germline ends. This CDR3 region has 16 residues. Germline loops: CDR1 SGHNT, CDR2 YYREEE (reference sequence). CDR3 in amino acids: CASSLGGLQGSYEQYF. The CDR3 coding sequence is TGTGCCAGCAGCTTGGGGGGACTTCAGGGTTCCTACGAGCAGTACTTC.

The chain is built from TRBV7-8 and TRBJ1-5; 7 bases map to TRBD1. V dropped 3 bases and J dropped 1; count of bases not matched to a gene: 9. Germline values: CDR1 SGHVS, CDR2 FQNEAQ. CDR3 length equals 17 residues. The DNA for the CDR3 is TGTGCCAGCAGCTTGGCCGAGACAGGGCGAAGCAATCAGCCCCAGCATTTT. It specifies CASSLAETGRSNQPQHF.

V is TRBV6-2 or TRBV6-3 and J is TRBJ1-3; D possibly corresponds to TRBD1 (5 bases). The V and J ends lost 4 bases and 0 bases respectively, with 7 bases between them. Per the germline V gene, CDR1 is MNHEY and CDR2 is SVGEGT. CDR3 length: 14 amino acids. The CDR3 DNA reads TGTGCCAGCAGTTCACAGGACTCTGGAAACACCATATATTTT. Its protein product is CASSSQDSGNTIYF.

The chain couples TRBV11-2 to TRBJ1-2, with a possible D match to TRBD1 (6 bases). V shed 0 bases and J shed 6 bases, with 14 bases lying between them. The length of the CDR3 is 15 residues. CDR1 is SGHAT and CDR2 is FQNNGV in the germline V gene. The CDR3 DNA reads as TGTGCCAGCAGCTTAGACCCCGCAGGGGCGAATGGCTACACCTTC. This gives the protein CASSLDPAGANGYTF.

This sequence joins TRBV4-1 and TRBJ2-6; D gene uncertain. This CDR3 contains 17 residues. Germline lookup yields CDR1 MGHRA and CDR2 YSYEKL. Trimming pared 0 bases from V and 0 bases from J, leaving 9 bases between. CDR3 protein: CASSQEYVTSGANVLTF. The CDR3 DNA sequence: TGCGCCAGCAGCCAAGAATACGTTACCTCTGGGGCCAACGTCCTGACTTTC.

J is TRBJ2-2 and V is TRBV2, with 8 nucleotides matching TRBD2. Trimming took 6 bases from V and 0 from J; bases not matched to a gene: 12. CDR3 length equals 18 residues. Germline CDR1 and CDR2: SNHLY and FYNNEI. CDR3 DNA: TGTGCCAGCAGGGCCAGTAGGTCTAGCGGGTCGAACACCGGGGAGCTGTTTTTT. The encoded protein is CASRASRSSGSNTGELFF.

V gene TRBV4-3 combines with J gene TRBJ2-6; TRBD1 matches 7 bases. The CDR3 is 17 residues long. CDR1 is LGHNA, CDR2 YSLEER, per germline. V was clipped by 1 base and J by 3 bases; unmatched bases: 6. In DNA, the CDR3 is TGCGCCAGCAGCCAAGGGGACAGCAACAGTGGGGCCAACGTCCTGACTTTC. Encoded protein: CASSQGDSNSGANVLTF.

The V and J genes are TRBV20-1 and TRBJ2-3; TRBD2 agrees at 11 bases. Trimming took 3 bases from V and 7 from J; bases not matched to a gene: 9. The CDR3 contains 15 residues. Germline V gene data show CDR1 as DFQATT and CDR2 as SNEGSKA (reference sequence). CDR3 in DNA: TGCAGTGCTAGTAAGGAGGGGACTAGCGGTAATACGCAGTATTTT. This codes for CSASKEGTSGNTQYF.

The CDR3 spells CASSLSPRTGTGEGDTQYF. The CDR3 nucleotides are TGTGCCAGCAGCCTATCCCCCCGCACCGGGACAGGGGAAGGAGATACGCAGTATTTT. J is TRBJ2-3 and V is TRBV21-1; no check of the table's D call, TRBD1, against the DNA was made. TRBV21-1 is shown as a pseudogene. The CDR3 is 19 residues long.

The CDR3 coding sequence is TGTGCCAGCATTCAAAATTTCGGGGGGACTCGTTTATGGGGCGAGCAGTTCTTC. It yields the protein CASIQNFGGTRLWGEQFF. The chain recombines TRBV27 with TRBJ2-1; 7 bases fit TRBD2. V was clipped by 7 bases and J by 10 bases; unmatched bases: 25. Germline CDR1 and CDR2: MNHEY and SMNVEV (reference sequence). The CDR3 runs 18 residues.

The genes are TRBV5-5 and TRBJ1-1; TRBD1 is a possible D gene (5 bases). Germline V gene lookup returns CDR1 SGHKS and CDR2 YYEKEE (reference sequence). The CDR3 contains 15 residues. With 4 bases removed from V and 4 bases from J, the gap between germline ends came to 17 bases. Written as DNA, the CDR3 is TGTGCCAGCAGCCTGCTTGGGGGAGGAGGCACTGAAGCTTTCTTT. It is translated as CASSLLGGGGTEAFF. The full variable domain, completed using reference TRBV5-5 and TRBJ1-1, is DAGVTQSPTHLIKTRGQQVTLRCSPISGHKSVSWYQQVLGQGPQFIFQYYEKEERGRGNFPDRFSARQFPNYSSELNVNALLLGDSALYLCASSLLGGGGTEAFFGQGTRLTVV.

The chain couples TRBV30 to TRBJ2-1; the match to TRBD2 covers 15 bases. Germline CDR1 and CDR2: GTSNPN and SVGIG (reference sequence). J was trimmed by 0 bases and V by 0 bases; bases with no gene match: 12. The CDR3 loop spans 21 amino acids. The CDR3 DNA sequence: TGTGCCTGGAGTGTAGGACTAGCGGGAGGGCTTGTCTCAAGCTCCTACAATGAGCAGTTCTTC. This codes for CAWSVGLAGGLVSSSYNEQFF.

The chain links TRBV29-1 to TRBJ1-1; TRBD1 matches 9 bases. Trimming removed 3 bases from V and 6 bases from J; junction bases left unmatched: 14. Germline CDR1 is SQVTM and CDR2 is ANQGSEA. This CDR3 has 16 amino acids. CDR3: CSVDPPRGTGMAEAFF. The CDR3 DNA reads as TGCAGCGTTGACCCCCCGCGGGGGACAGGGATGGCTGAAGCTTTCTTT. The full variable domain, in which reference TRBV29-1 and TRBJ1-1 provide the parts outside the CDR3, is SAVISQKPSRDICQRGTSLTIQCQVDSQVTMMFWYRQQPGQSLTLIATANQGSEATYESGFVIDKFPISRPNLTFSTLTVSNMSPEDSSIYLCSVDPPRGTGMAEAFFGQGTRLTVV.

The CDR3 loop is CASSLGLGATEAFF. CDR3 coding DNA: TGTGCCAGCAGCTTAGGTCTAGGGGCCACTGAAGCTTTCTTT. The chain recombines TRBV11-3 with TRBJ1-1; tentative D call: TRBD1 (5 bases). V shed 1 base and J shed 4 bases, with 10 bases lying between them. CDR1 and CDR2 from the germline V gene are SGHNT and YENEEA. This CDR3 contains 14 residues.

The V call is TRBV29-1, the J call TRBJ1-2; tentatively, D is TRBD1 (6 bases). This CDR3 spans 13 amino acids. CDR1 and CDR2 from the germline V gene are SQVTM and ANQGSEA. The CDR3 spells CSAYRDFTRGYTF. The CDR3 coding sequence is TGCAGTGCTTACAGGGACTTTACGCGAGGCTACACCTTC.

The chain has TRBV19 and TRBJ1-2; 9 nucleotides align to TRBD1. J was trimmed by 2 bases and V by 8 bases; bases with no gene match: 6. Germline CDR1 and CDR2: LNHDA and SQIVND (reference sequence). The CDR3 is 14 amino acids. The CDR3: CASGGTGSNYGYTF. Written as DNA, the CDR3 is TGTGCCAGTGGGGGGACAGGGTCCAACTATGGCTACACCTTC.

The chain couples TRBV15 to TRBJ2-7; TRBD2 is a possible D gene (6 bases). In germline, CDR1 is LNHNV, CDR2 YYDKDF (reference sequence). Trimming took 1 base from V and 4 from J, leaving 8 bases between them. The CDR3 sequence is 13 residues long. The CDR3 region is CATSRGEVYEQYF. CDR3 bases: TGTGCCACCAGCAGAGGGGAGGTTTACGAGCAGTACTTC.